This is a list of T cell receptor beta chains from one sample in a study of CD8+ T cells in alopecia areata. Sequencing was performed with immunoSEQ multiplex PCR; in TCRdb, only in-frame clones are kept and a portion is missing. The sample carries roughly 40,000 clones, nearly 55% recorded once. The sample taken for sequencing was CD4+ Tregs sorted from blood. These receptors were taken from a human donor with alopecia areata. Each CDR3 is given with its conserved first and last residue. D genes are given only for firm matches. Clone sizes are given selectively: once, few, many, or a class where the clone is expanded.

V gene	J gene	clone size	CDR3 length	D gene	CDR3 DNA	CDR3 protein
TRBV29-1	TRBJ1-1	few	12	.	TGCAGCGTTGTCCCACAGCAGGGTGAAGCTTTCTTT	CSVVPQQGEAFF
TRBV5-4	TRBJ2-7	.	15	TRBD2	TGTGCCAGCAGCTCCGATGTAGCGGGGTGGTACGAGCAGTACTTC	CASSSDVAGWYEQYF
TRBV4-2	TRBJ2-1	.	16	.	TGTGCCAGCAGCCAGGGAGCAGCGGGTTCCTACAATGAGCAGTTCTTC	CASSQGAAGSYNEQFF
TRBV7-2	TRBJ1-6	.	14	TRBD1	TGTGCCAGCTCCGGGACAGGGAGAAATTCACCCCTCCACTTT	CASSGTGRNSPLHF
TRBV18	TRBJ2-3	.	18	TRBD2	TGTGCCAGCTCACCTATCAGGACTAGCGGGCACCCAGGAGATACGCAGTATTTT	CASSPIRTSGHPGDTQYF
TRBV6-4	TRBJ2-5	.	13	.	TGTGCCAGCAGTGCGGGCGTCGGGGAGACCCAGTACTTC	CASSAGVGETQYF
TRBV18	TRBJ2-7	few	13	TRBD1	TGTGCCAGCTCGCGACAGGGTTCGTACGAGCAGTACTTC	CASSRQGSYEQYF
TRBV7-8	TRBJ1-1	few	14	TRBD1	TGTGCCAGCAGCCGATTAGGGGGCGGGCTTGAAGCTTTCTTT	CASSRLGGGLEAFF
TRBV4-3	TRBJ2-1	.	11	.	TGCGCCAGCAGCCACCTCAATGAGCAGTTCTTC	CASSHLNEQFF
TRBV2	TRBJ2-5	.	14	TRBD2	TGTGCCAGCAGTCTAGCGGGGGTCCAAGAGACCCAGTACTTC	CASSLAGVQETQYF
TRBV6-1	TRBJ2-5	.	14	TRBD1	TGTGCCAGCAGCCGGACAGGCCTCATGAAGACCCAGTACTTC	CASSRTGLMKTQYF
TRBV29-1	TRBJ2-2	few	12	.	TGCAGCGGGGGGCCCGGGACCGGGGAGCTGTTTTTT	CSGGPGTGELFF
TRBV6-5	TRBJ1-1	.	13	.	TGTGCCAGCACCGGACAGCGATACACTGAAGCTTTCTTT	CASTGQRYTEAFF
TRBV7-9	TRBJ2-3	.	18	TRBD2	TGTGCCAGCAGCCTAAGGACTAGCGGGAGGGCCCCGCCAGATACGCAGTATTTT	CASSLRTSGRAPPDTQYF
TRBV30	TRBJ2-1	.	17	TRBD2	TGTGCCTGGAGTGTAGCGCTAGCGGGAGGGGCCTACAATGAGCAGTTCTTC	CAWSVALAGGAYNEQFF
TRBV18	TRBJ1-1	once	13	TRBD1	TGTGCCAGCTCACCCACAGGGGTGGCTGAAGCTTTCTTT	CASSPTGVAEAFF
TRBV29-1	TRBJ2-3	few	12	.	TGCAGCCTAAGATATGGCACAGATACGCAGTATTTT	CSLRYGTDTQYF
TRBV7-2	TRBJ2-7	.	14	TRBD1	TGTGCCAGCAGCCCCCGGGACAGGGTAAACGAGCAGTACTTC	CASSPRDRVNEQYF
TRBV5-1	TRBJ2-7	.	15	.	TGCGCCAGCAGACTCGCCCTGGTTTTGTCCTACGAGCAGTACTTC	CASRLALVLSYEQYF
TRBV30	TRBJ1-1	few	12	.	TGTGCCTGGAGTGCCGGGGACACTGAAGCTTTCTTT	CAWSAGDTEAFF
TRBV7-2	TRBJ1-2	.	14	.	TGTGCCAGCAGCTTAGATCGGGGAGCCTATGGCTACACCTTC	CASSLDRGAYGYTF
TRBV5-1	TRBJ2-1	.	15	TRBD2	TGCGCCAGCAGCTTTAGCGGGAGGTTAGCAGATGAGCAGTTCTTC	CASSFSGRLADEQFF
TRBV5-1	TRBJ2-7	.	13	TRBD2	TGCGCCAGCAGCATGGGACTACCCTACGAGCAGTACTTC	CASSMGLPYEQYF
TRBV4-2	TRBJ2-5	.	15	TRBD1	TGTGCCAGCAGCCAAGGATCACAGGGGGGTGAGACCCAGTACTTC	CASSQGSQGGETQYF
TRBV2	TRBJ2-3	.	14	TRBD2	TGTGCCAGCAGGGCTAGCGGGAGGGGTGATACGCAGTATTTT	CASRASGRGDTQYF
TRBV4-3	TRBJ2-3	.	14	.	TGCGCCAGCAGCACCTCCGGGGTCACAGATACGCAGTATTTT	CASSTSGVTDTQYF
TRBV7-9	TRBJ1-1	.	14	.	TGTGCCAGCAGCTTAGGCGGGACTCACACTGAAGCTTTCTTT	CASSLGGTHTEAFF
TRBV4-1	TRBJ2-3	.	16	TRBD2	TGCGCCAGCAGCCTAACGACTAGCGGGTGGACAGATACGCAGTATTTT	CASSLTTSGWTDTQYF
TRBV7-2	TRBJ2-1	few	15	TRBD1	TGTGCCAGCAGCCCCAGGGGGCGATACAGGAATGAGCAGTTCTTC	CASSPRGRYRNEQFF
TRBV18	TRBJ1-5	.	13	.	TGTGCCAGCTCGGTCGCTGGCAATCAGCCCCAGCATTTT	CASSVAGNQPQHF
TRBV15	TRBJ1-1	once	13	.	TGTGCCACCAGCTTCAGGTGGAACACTGAAGCTTTCTTT	CATSFRWNTEAFF
TRBV5-5	TRBJ2-7	.	15	TRBD1	TGTGCCAGCAGCTTAGCCGACAGGGTGCGGAACGAGCAGTACTTC	CASSLADRVRNEQYF
TRBV9	TRBJ2-2	.	14	.	TGTGCCAGCAGCGCACGCAGGGAGTCCGGGGAGCTGTTTTTT	CASSARRESGELFF
TRBV19	TRBJ2-1	few	16	TRBD2	TGTGCCAGTAGTCCACTGACTAGCGGGAGGTGGAATGAGCAGTTCTTC	CASSPLTSGRWNEQFF
TRBV29-1	TRBJ1-1	few	11	.	TGCAGCGTCTCAAGAGACGGTGAAGCTTTCTTT	CSVSRDGEAFF
TRBV6-1	TRBJ2-7	few	15	TRBD1	TGTGCCAGCAGTTCCCGGGGGACAGGCACCTACGAGCAGTACTTC	CASSSRGTGTYEQYF
TRBV18	TRBJ2-7	few	15	TRBD1	TGTGCCAGCTCACCGGGACAGGGGGTTTCCTACGAGCAGTACTTC	CASSPGQGVSYEQYF
TRBV7-2	TRBJ1-2	.	15	.	TGTGCCAGCAGCTTAGATAGGTTGGTGGGCTATGGCTACACCTTC	CASSLDRLVGYGYTF
TRBV5-1	TRBJ2-4	.	18	TRBD1	TGCGCCAGCAGCATGGGCCTATCAGGGACAGGGAGGATCAGCATTCAGTACTTC	CASSMGLSGTGRISIQYF
TRBV29-1	TRBJ2-5	.	12	TRBD1	TGCAGCGGCGAGACAGGGGGAGAGACCCAGTACTTC	CSGETGGETQYF
TRBV18	TRBJ1-2	.	13	TRBD1	TGTGCCAGCTCACCAGGACAGGCAAATGGCTACACCTTC	CASSPGQANGYTF
TRBV5-1	TRBJ2-1	.	16	TRBD2	TGCGCCAGCAGCCCCGGGACTAGCGGGGTGTACAATGAGCAGTTCTTC	CASSPGTSGVYNEQFF
TRBV18	TRBJ2-3	few	15	.	TGTGCCAGCTCACCAAAAGGACTCCACACAGATACGCAGTATTTT	CASSPKGLHTDTQYF
TRBV5-1	TRBJ2-2	few	16	.	TGCGCCAGCAGCTTGGAACAGCCTTTTAACACCGGGGAGCTGTTTTTT	CASSLEQPFNTGELFF
TRBV6-1	TRBJ2-6	medium-sized	14	.	TGTGCCAGCAGGGGGGAGGCCGGGGCCAACGTCCTGACTTTC	CASRGEAGANVLTF